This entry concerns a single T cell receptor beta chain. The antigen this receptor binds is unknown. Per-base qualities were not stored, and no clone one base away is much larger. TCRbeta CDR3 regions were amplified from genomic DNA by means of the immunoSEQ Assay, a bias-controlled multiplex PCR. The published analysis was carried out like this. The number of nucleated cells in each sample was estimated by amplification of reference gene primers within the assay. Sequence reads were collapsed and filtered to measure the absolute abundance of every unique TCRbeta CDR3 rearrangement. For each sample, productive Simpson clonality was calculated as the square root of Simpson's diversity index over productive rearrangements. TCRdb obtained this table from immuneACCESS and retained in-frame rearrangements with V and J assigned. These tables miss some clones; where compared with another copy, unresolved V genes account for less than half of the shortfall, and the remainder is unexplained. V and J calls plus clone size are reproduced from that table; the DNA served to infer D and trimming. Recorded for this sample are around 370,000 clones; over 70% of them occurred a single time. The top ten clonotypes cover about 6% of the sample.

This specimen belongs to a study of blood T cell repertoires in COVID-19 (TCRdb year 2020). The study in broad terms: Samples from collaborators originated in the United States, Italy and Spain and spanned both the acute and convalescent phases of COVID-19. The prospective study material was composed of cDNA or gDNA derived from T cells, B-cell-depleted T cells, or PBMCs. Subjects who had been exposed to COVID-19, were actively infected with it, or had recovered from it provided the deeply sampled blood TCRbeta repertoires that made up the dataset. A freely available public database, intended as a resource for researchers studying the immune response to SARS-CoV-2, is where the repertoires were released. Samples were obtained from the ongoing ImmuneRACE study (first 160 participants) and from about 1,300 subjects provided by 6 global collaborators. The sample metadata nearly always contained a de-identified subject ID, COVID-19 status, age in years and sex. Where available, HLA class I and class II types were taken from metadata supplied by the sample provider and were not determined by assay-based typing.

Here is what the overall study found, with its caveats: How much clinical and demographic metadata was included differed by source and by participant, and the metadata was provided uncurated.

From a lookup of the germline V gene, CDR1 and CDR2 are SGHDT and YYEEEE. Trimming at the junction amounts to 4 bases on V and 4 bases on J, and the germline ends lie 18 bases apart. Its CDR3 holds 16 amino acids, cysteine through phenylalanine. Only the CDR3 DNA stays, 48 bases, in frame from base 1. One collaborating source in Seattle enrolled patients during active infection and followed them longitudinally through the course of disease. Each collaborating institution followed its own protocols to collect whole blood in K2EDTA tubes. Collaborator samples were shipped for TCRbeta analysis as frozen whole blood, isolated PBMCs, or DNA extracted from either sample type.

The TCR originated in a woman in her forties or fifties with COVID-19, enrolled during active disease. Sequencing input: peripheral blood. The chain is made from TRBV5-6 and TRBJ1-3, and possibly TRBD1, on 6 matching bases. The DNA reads TGTGCCAGCAGCCGACCCTACATTGGACAGGGAAACACCATATATTTT. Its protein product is CASSRPYIGQGNTIYF.